This T cell receptor beta chain emerged from a study of cytomegalovirus exposure and HLA in healthy donors. Study-level background: The same platform as the roughly 700 first-cohort repertoires was used for the 100 to 150 validation repertoires, a later analysis reported.

Trimming cost V 0 bases and J 11 bases; bases outside gene matches: 5. CDR3 size: 13 residues. Germline V gene sequence: CDR1 ENHRY, CDR2 SYGVKD. Sequenced by immunoSEQ multiplex PCR; TCRdb stores in-frame clones only, minus some. This sample carries over 100,000 clones, over 85% of them seen once, and the ten largest clones take around 3.1%. The source is a man aged 25 to 40 in good health and CMV-seronegative. Sequencing input: PBMCs. The chain joins TRBV10-3 to TRBJ1-1; 8 nucleotides match TRBD1. Here the CDR3 reads CAISESDRVVAFF. In DNA form, the CDR3 reads TGTGCCATCAGTGAGTCGGACAGGGTTGTGGCTTTCTTT.